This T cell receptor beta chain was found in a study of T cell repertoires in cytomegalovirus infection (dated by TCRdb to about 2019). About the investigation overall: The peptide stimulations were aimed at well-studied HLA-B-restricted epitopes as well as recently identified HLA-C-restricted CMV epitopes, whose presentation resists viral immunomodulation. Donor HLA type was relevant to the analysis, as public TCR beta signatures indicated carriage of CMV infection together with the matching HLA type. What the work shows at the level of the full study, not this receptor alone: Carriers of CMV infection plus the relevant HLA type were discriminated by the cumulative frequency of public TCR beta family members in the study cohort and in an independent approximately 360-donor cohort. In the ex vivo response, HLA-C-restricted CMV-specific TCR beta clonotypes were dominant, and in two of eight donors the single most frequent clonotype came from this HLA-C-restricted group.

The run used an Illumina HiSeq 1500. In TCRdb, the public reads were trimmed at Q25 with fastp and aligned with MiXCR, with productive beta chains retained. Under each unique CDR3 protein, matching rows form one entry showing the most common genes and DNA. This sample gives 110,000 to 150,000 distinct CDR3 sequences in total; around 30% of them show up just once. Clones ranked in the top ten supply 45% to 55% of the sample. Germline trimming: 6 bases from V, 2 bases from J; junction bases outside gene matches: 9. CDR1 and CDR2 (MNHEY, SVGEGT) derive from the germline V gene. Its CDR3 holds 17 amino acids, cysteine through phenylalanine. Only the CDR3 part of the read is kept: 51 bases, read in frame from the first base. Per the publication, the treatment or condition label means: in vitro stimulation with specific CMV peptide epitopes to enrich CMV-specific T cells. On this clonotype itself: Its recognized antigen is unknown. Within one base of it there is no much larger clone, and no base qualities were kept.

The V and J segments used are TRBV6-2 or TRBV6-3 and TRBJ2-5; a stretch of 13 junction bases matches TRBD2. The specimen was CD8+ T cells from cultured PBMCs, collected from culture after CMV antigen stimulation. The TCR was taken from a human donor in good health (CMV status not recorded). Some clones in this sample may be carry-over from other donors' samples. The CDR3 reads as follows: CASSPGTSGISQETQYF. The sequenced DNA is TGTGCCAGCAGCCCCGGGACTAGCGGGATCAGTCAAGAGACCCAGTACTTC.